Described below is a single TCR beta chain sequence and its context. Its specificity is unknown. Germline assignment: CDR1 SGDLS and CDR2 YYNGEE. The V end lost 4 bases, the J end lost 5 bases, and 15 bases lay between the germline ends. The CDR3 runs 14 residues. This sample was included in a study of shared clonotypes between healthy human individuals. The study's findings and limits: With a handful of donors compared, roughly 5% of naive CD4 clonotypes were shared. Among non-shared clonotypes, generation probabilities were lower than among those shared by all four donors.

Naive CD8 cells lacked CD45RO, underwent positive selection for CCR7 and left out terminally differentiated effector memory CD45RA+ cells. The data were produced by immunoSEQ multiplex PCR, yet TCRdb's version contains in-frame clones alone and is incomplete. The sample yields approximately 2,200,000 clones, about 93% seen once. The sequence came from a young man in good health. Some clones in this sample may be carry-over from other donors' samples. The sequencing input was naive CD8+ T cells from PBMCs. The chain is built from TRBV9 and TRBJ1-1; D call uncertain. CDR3 bases: TGTGCCAGCAGCCGGCCCCCGGGGAAGACTGAAGCTTTCTTT. This sequence encodes CASSRPPGKTEAFF.